This T cell receptor (beta chain) appears in the sequencing data of a study of glioma-infiltrating T cells. Broader study findings: CDR3 overlap between tissue and blood was very small. Gliomas, especially low-grade, showed above-expected tissue-blood divergence; non-neoplastic patients showed below.

Germline V lookup: CDR1 DFQATT, CDR2 SNEGSKA (reference sequence). After removal of 5 bases from V and 6 bases from J, the junction contained 11 bases not matched to a gene. The CDR3 runs 15 residues. This clonotype appeared once. Its target is not known. Possible read error: a much larger clone is one base away. The iRepertoire nested amplicon-rescue multiplex PCR amplified TCR alpha and beta CDR3s from RNA. Tissue mRNA or PBMC total RNA, roughly 95-400 ng, went into one-step reverse transcription and amplification. TCRdb recomputed calls from the multiplex PCR reads with MiXCR, one row per CDR3 protein. The sample holds 150,000 to 200,000 distinct CDR3 sequences, 43% seen once.

The sequenced material came from glioma tissue, nonneoplastic brain tissue, or PBMCs (not recorded which). The chain uses TRBV20-1 and TRBJ2-7; 12 nucleotides align to TRBD2. The sequence was obtained from a human donor with low-grade glioma or glioblastoma, undergoing nonglioma brain surgery, or in good health (not recorded which). CDR3 nucleotides: TGCAGTGCTTGGACAGCGGGACTAGCGGGCCTCGAGCAGTACTTC. Its protein is CSAWTAGLAGLEQYF.